A selection of T cell receptor beta chains follows, all from one sample in a study of blood T cell repertoires in COVID-19. Assay used: immunoSEQ multiplex PCR; TCRdb lists only in-frame clones, some missing. The sample lists under 300,000 clones, approximately 83% occurring once. Sequencing was done on a sample of PBMCs or T cells enriched from blood (not recorded which). These receptors came from a woman aged 40 to 50 with acute COVID-19. Both conserved end residues are part of each CDR3. A D gene is named only where the DNA matches it firmly. Clone size is shown for a subset of rows, as once, few, many or a class of expanded clone.

TRBV11-3	-	TRBJ1-3	-	CASTRWASSGNTIYF	TGTGCCAGCACCAGATGGGCGAGCTCTGGAAACACCATATATTTT
TRBV29-1	-	TRBJ2-1	once	CSVGQGSEQFF	TGCAGCGTGGGGCAGGGCAGCGAGCAGTTCTTC
TRBV27	TRBD1	TRBJ2-2	-	CASSLVGTAATGELFF	TGTGCCAGCAGTTTAGTGGGGACAGCCGCCACCGGGGAGCTGTTTTTT
TRBV5-1	-	TRBJ1-3	-	CASSLLTGSSGNTIYF	TGCGCCAGCAGCTTACTAACAGGGAGCTCTGGAAACACCATATATTTT
TRBV7-3	TRBD2	TRBJ2-7	-	CASSYGLAGYEQYF	TGTGCCAGCAGTTACGGACTAGCGGGATACGAGCAGTACTTC
TRBV7-9	-	TRBJ1-2	-	CASSLGQNYGYTF	TGTGCCAGCAGCCTGGGACAAAACTATGGCTACACCTTC
TRBV5-1	-	TRBJ1-1	-	CASSDRRDTEAFF	TGCGCCAGCAGCGATAGGAGGGACACTGAAGCTTTCTTT
TRBV11-2	-	TRBJ2-5	-	CASSLRGETQYF	TGTGCCAGCAGCTTACGAGGGGAGACCCAGTACTTC
TRBV29-1	-	TRBJ2-1	-	CSVEDPRHPYNEQFF	TGCAGCGTTGAAGATCCGCGACACCCTTACAATGAGCAGTTCTTC
TRBV5-1	-	TRBJ1-5	few	CASSLAGGHQPQHF	TGCGCCAGCAGCCTAGCGGGAGGGCATCAGCCCCAGCATTTT
TRBV6-5	TRBD2	TRBJ2-2	once	CASRKTSSAGELFF	TGTGCCAGCAGGAAGACTAGCAGCGCCGGGGAGCTGTTTTTT
TRBV10-2	-	TRBJ1-1	-	CASRGAGVTEAFF	TGCGCCAGCAGGGGGGCGGGGGTCACTGAAGCTTTCTTT
TRBV9	TRBD1	TRBJ2-4	-	CASSPGGIWDKNIQYF	TGTGCCAGCAGCCCAGGGGGCATATGGGACAAAAACATTCAGTACTTC
TRBV5-1	TRBD2	TRBJ2-7	-	CASSPTSPTSGRPLEQYF	TGCGCCAGCAGCCCAACGTCCCCGACTAGCGGGAGACCCCTCGAGCAGTACTTC
TRBV10-2	-	TRBJ2-7	-	CASSEPGQHYEQYF	TGCGCCAGCAGCGAACCGGGACAACACTACGAGCAGTACTTC
TRBV10-3	-	TRBJ2-5	-	CAISELAEETQYF	TGTGCCATCAGTGAGCTGGCGGAAGAGACCCAGTACTTC
TRBV27	TRBD1	TRBJ2-1	-	CASSQQGYNEQFF	TGTGCCAGCAGTCAACAGGGGTACAATGAGCAGTTCTTC
TRBV5-1	-	TRBJ2-2	-	CASSLFLAGPSNRGELFF	TGCGCCAGCAGCTTGTTCCTGGCAGGCCCTTCCAACCGTGGGGAGCTGTTTTTT
TRBV7-9	-	TRBJ1-5	-	CASARGMKPQHF	TGTGCCAGTGCGCGGGGGATGAAACCCCAGCATTTT
TRBV12-5	TRBD2	TRBJ2-1	-	CASGRGGTSHEQFF	TGTGCTAGTGGCCGCGGCGGGACTAGTCATGAGCAGTTCTTC
TRBV5-6	TRBD1	TRBJ1-2	-	CASRRGQGENYGYTF	TGTGCCAGCAGGCGAGGACAGGGGGAAAACTATGGCTACACCTTC
TRBV19	TRBD1	TRBJ2-7	-	CASKADRSHYEQYF	TGTGCCAGTAAGGCGGACAGGAGTCACTACGAGCAGTACTTC
TRBV18	TRBD2	TRBJ2-3	-	CASSPERESDTQYF	TGTGCCAGCTCACCAGAGCGGGAGTCAGATACGCAGTATTTT